Listed below are T cell receptor beta chains from one sample, sequenced in a study of CD8+ T cells in alopecia areata. Sequencing used immunoSEQ multiplex PCR; TCRdb keeps in-frame clones, though not all of them. Counted here are some 220,000 clones, more than 45% occurring once; the ten biggest clones make up around 1.4%. The sample was CD4+ T cells sorted from blood, taken at week 4, from a patient treated with tofacitinib. Receptor source: a human donor with alopecia areata. Each CDR3 is given with its conserved first and last residue. Each record gives: J gene, clone size, CDR3 length, V gene, D gene, CDR3 protein, CDR3 DNA. D genes are given only for firm matches. Some rows have no size entry. The others give once, few or many, or a class for an expanded clone.

TRBJ1-2 | . | 14 | TRBV7-2 | . | CASSLGGAGEGYTF | TGTGCCAGCAGCTTAGGTGGGGCAGGGGAAGGCTACACCTTC
TRBJ2-7 | . | 16 | TRBV30 | TRBD1 | CAWSLDRGRTSHEQYF | TGTGCCTGGAGTCTCGACAGGGGGCGAACCTCCCACGAGCAGTACTTC
TRBJ1-1 | few | 13 | TRBV29-1 | TRBD1 | CSVETGAPSGAFF | TGCAGCGTTGAAACAGGGGCCCCTTCCGGAGCTTTCTTT
TRBJ2-5 | . | 14 | TRBV5-8 | . | CASSFIVTGETQYF | TGTGCCAGCAGCTTTATCGTCACCGGGGAGACCCAGTACTTC
TRBJ1-1 | . | 12 | TRBV29-1 | . | CSARQLNTEAFF | TGCAGCGCCCGACAGTTGAACACTGAAGCTTTCTTT
TRBJ2-7 | few | 13 | TRBV29-1 | TRBD1 | CSVSSGTAYEQYF | TGCAGCGTCAGCTCCGGGACAGCCTACGAGCAGTACTTC
TRBJ2-7 | . | 12 | TRBV29-1 | . | CSVTGRAYEQYF | TGCAGCGTGACAGGACGTGCCTACGAGCAGTACTTC
TRBJ2-1 | . | 12 | TRBV30 | . | CAWSALRHEQFF | TGTGCCTGGAGTGCACTCCGGCATGAGCAGTTCTTC
TRBJ2-1 | . | 14 | TRBV5-1 | TRBD2 | CASSREGFVNEQFF | TGCGCCAGCAGCCGGGAGGGGTTCGTAAATGAGCAGTTCTTC
TRBJ1-1 | . | 14 | TRBV6-5 | . | CASSYSGGQTEAFF | TGTGCCAGCAGTTACTCGGGGGGGCAAACTGAAGCTTTCTTT
TRBJ2-7 | . | 18 | TRBV30 | TRBD2 | CAWSVGVGGDYPFWEQYF | TGTGCCTGGAGTGTAGGAGTTGGGGGGGATTATCCTTTTTGGGAGCAGTACTTC
TRBJ2-3 | few | 15 | TRBV6-6 | TRBD2 | CASSRGGQGSDTQYF | TGTGCCAGCAGCCGGGGGGGCCAGGGTTCGGATACGCAGTATTTT
TRBJ2-2 | . | 17 | TRBV10-3 | TRBD1 | CAISQGQGKANTGELFF | TGTGCCATCAGCCAGGGACAGGGGAAGGCGAACACCGGGGAGCTGTTTTTT
TRBJ1-2 | . | 12 | TRBV2 | . | CASSRGRMGYTF | TGTGCCAGCAGTCGGGGGAGAATGGGCTACACCTTC
TRBJ1-4 | few | 17 | TRBV4-3 | . | CASSQPNSLATGEKLFF | TGCGCCAGCAGCCAACCCAACTCCCTAGCAACAGGGGAAAAACTGTTTTTT
TRBJ1-1 | . | 14 | TRBV15 | . | CATSIGLLNTEAFF | TGTGCCACCAGCATAGGGCTGCTGAACACTGAAGCTTTCTTT
TRBJ2-7 | . | 14 | TRBV30 | . | CAWSVGGAVYEQYF | TGTGCCTGGAGTGTTGGGGGAGCCGTCTACGAGCAGTACTTC
TRBJ1-1 | few | 15 | TRBV29-1 | TRBD1 | CSVMTGGAQLAEAFF | TGCAGCGTCATGACAGGGGGCGCCCAGCTGGCTGAAGCTTTCTTT
TRBJ2-3 | . | 15 | TRBV7-2 | TRBD2 | CASSLRLAGSDTQYF | TGTGCCAGCAGCTTGAGGCTAGCGGGGTCAGATACGCAGTATTTT
TRBJ2-1 | . | 18 | TRBV29-1 | TRBD1 | CSVGRGGQGRIPYNEQFF | TGCAGCGTTGGGAGGGGGGGACAGGGTAGGATTCCCTACAATGAGCAGTTCTTC
TRBJ2-7 | few | 12 | TRBV5-1 | . | CASSRRDYEQYF | TGCGCCAGCAGCCGGCGGGACTACGAGCAGTACTTC
TRBJ1-6 | . | 13 | TRBV30 | . | CAWGLSRDSPLHF | TGTGCCTGGGGGCTGTCTCGAGATTCACCCCTCCACTTT